The TCR beta chain under discussion was sequenced for a study of blood T cells in healthy people across ages. Turning to this clonotype: Its target is unknown. The missing conserved phenylalanine or tryptophan at the end of this CDR3 makes a read error likely.

The use of a sample-barcoded 5' primer and a J-beta primer mix characterized a second PCR of roughly 6 to 11 cycles. Each cDNA molecule was tagged by a template-switch adaptor that had 12 random nucleotides. TCRdb recomputed calls from the 5' RACE reads with MiXCR, one row per CDR3 protein. The sample lists about 830,000 distinct CDR3 sequences, less than 80% occurring once. Broader study findings: Naive CD4+ cell counts and diversity both ran higher in long-lived than in aged donors.

The germline V gene has CDR1 SEHNR and CDR2 FQNEAQ (reference sequence). This CDR3 contains 12 residues. Total RNA was isolated from each sample in quantities of at least 6 micrograms. Material for sequencing was blood. The chain has TRBV7-9 and TRBJ1-1; D not certain. The J call is uncertain, as TRBJ1-6 better fits the DNA end. The sequence derives from a young man in good health. In DNA form, the CDR3 reads TGTGCCAGCAGTCCGGGGAATGCACCCCTCCACTTG. Translation: CASSPGNAPLHL.